The clone carrying this T cell receptor beta chain was found many times. What it binds is unknown. Then a second PCR, running roughly 7 to 11 cycles, was carried out with a sample-barcoded 5' primer and a J-beta primer mix. A template-switch adaptor containing 12 random nucleotides labeled each cDNA molecule. MiXCR was run by TCRdb on the 5' RACE reads, yielding one entry per CDR3 protein. The sample has around 710,000 distinct CDR3 sequences, roughly 43% seen once; the top ten hold more than 20%. The CDR3 is made up of 13 amino acids. The germline gives CDR1 DFQATT, CDR2 SNEGSKA (reference sequence). With 4 bases clipped from V and 1 base from J, the junction kept 3 bases outside the gene matches. The data were taken from a study of blood T cells in healthy people across ages. Study-level findings and limits: Roughly linear age-related decline in beta diversity appeared, significant by age 40. A greater number of naive CD4+ cells and higher diversity distinguished long-lived donors from aged donors. With naive T cell percentage, TCR beta diversity showed a strong correlation.

This rearrangement joins TRBV20-1 to TRBJ2-5; 7 positions agree with TRBD2. The sequenced material came from blood. The receptor was derived from an older woman in good health. As DNA, the CDR3 is TGCAGTGCTAAAGCTAGCGGCCAAGAGACCCAGTACTTC. It codes for CSAKASGQETQYF.